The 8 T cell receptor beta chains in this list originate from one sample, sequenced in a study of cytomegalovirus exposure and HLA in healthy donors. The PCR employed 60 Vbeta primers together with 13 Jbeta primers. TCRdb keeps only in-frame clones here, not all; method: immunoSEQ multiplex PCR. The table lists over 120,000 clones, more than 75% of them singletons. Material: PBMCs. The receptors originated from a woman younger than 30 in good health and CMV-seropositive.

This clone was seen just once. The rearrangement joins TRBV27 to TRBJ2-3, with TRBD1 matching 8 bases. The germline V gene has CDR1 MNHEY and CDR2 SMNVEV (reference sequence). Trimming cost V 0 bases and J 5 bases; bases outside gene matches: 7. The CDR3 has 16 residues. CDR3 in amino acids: CASSLSRQGPEDTQYF. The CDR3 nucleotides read TGTGCCAGCAGTTTATCCCGACAGGGGCCCGAAGATACGCAGTATTTT.

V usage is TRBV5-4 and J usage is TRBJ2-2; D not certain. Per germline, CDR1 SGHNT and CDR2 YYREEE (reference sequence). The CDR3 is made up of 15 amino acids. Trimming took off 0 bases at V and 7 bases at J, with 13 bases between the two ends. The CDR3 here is CASSLAEATGGELFF. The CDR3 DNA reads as TGTGCCAGCAGCTTGGCAGAAGCGACTGGCGGGGAGCTGTTTTTT.

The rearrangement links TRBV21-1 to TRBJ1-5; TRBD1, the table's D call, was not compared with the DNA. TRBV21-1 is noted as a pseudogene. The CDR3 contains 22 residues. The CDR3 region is CASSIGYPFRDRFLVSNQPQHF. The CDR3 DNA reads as TGTGCCAGCAGCATTGGATACCCTTTCCGGGACAGATTTTTGGTGAGCAATCAGCCCCAGCATTTT.

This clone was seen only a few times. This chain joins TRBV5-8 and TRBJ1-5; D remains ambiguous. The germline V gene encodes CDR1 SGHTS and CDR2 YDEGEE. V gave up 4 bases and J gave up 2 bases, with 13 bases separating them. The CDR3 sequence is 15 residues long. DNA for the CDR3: TGTGCCAGCAGCCAACGGCGGGTCGGCAATCAGCCCCAGCATTTT. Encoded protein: CASSQRRVGNQPQHF. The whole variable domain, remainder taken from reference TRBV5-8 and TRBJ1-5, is EAGVTQSPTHLIKTRGQQATLRCSPISGHTSVYWYQQALGLGLQFLLWYDEGEERNRGNFPPRFSGRQFPNYSSELNVNALELEDSALYLCASSQRRVGNQPQHFGDGTRLSIL.

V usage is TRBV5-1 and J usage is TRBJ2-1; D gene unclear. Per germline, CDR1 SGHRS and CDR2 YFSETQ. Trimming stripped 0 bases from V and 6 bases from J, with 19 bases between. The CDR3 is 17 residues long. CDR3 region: CASSLAEAFRVVNEQFF. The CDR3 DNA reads TGCGCCAGCAGCTTGGCCGAGGCGTTTCGAGTAGTCAATGAGCAGTTCTTC.

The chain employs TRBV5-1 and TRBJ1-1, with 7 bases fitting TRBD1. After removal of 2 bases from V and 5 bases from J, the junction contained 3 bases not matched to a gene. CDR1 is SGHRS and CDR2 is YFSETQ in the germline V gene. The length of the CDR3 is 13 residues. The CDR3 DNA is TGCGCCAGCAGCTTTAAACAGGGGACTGAAGCTTTCTTT. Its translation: CASSFKQGTEAFF. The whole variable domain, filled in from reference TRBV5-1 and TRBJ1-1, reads KAGVTQTPRYLIKTRGQQVTLSCSPISGHRSVSWYQQTPGQGLQFLFEYFSETQRNKGNFPGRFSGRQFSNSRSEMNVSTLELGDSALYLCASSFKQGTEAFFGQGTRLTVV.

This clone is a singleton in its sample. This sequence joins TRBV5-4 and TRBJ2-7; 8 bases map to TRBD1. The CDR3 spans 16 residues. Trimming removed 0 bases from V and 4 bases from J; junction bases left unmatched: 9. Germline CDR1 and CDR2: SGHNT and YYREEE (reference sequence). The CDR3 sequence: CASSLGQGAKGYEQYF. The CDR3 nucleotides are TGTGCCAGCAGCTTGGGGCAGGGGGCCAAGGGGTACGAGCAGTACTTC.

This CDR3 reads CASSLSPSGGGSDTQYF. The CDR3 DNA sequence: TGTGCCAGCAGCTTATCCCCTAGCGGGGGGGGGTCAGATACGCAGTATTTT. This chain links TRBV7-2 with TRBJ2-3; 12 bases align to TRBD2. CDR1 SGHTA and CDR2 FQGNSA come from the germline V gene. The CDR3 loop spans 17 amino acids. Trimming took 2 bases from V and 4 from J; bases not matched to a gene: 7.